This T cell receptor beta chain emerged from a study of T cell repertoires in cytomegalovirus infection. General study findings and limits: The ex vivo response showed dominance by HLA-C-restricted CMV-specific TCR beta clonotypes.

TCRdb re-called the reads with MiXCR, one entry per CDR3 protein. The data contain about 100,000 distinct CDR3 sequences, approximately 30% of them singletons. This clonotype was picked up a small number of times. What it recognizes is unknown. The sample was CD8+ T cells from cultured PBMCs, taken from culture after CMV antigen stimulation. This sequence originates from a human donor in good health (CMV status not recorded). Some clones in this sample may be carry-over from other donors' samples.

The CDR3 sequence: CASSLAQSLNTEAFF. CDR3 nucleotide sequence: TGTGCCAGCAGCTTAGCGCAGAGCCTGAACACTGAAGCTTTCTTT. The chain joins TRBV7-9 to TRBJ1-1; D is unclear. Per germline, CDR1 SEHNR and CDR2 FQNEAQ (reference sequence). The CDR3 sequence is 15 residues long. The V and J ends lost 0 bases and 0 bases respectively, with 8 bases between them.